The rows below give T cell receptor beta chains drawn from one sample of a study of control samples from healthy donors and cancer patients. The data were produced by immunoSEQ multiplex PCR, yet TCRdb's version contains in-frame clones alone and is incomplete. Of some 140,000 clones listed, roughly 90% are singletons. The sequenced sample consisted of blood. Receptors originate from a man between 25 and 39 years old in good health. The CDR3 runs from the conserved cysteine through the conserved F or W. Each record gives: V gene, J gene, CDR3 protein.

v_call: TRBV6-4; j_call: TRBJ2-3; cdr3_aa: CASSDEAGGSADTQYF
v_call: TRBV28; j_call: TRBJ1-4; cdr3_aa: CASSSRTGGLQKLFF
v_call: TRBV6-5; j_call: TRBJ2-6; cdr3_aa: CASTYFSGANVLTF
v_call: TRBV28; j_call: TRBJ2-1; cdr3_aa: CASLLAGGPYGQFF
v_call: TRBV9; j_call: TRBJ2-1; cdr3_aa: CASSGGSGTGFNEQFF
v_call: TRBV2; j_call: TRBJ1-2; cdr3_aa: CASSGTAMGGYTF
v_call: TRBV19; j_call: TRBJ1-1; cdr3_aa: CASSIRPGQLNTEAFF
v_call: TRBV2; j_call: TRBJ1-2; cdr3_aa: CASSEALNGLGGYTF
v_call: TRBV13; j_call: TRBJ1-5; cdr3_aa: CASSLGLGGNQPQHF
v_call: TRBV11-2; j_call: TRBJ2-1; cdr3_aa: CASSLSHLQFF
v_call: TRBV18; j_call: TRBJ1-6; cdr3_aa: CASSLLRTDNSPLHF
v_call: TRBV5-1; j_call: TRBJ2-5; cdr3_aa: CASSPRDRQETQYF
v_call: TRBV24-1; j_call: TRBJ2-7; cdr3_aa: CATSDPRAGGRTYEQYF
v_call: TRBV6-1; j_call: TRBJ1-1; cdr3_aa: CASRGTGLNTEAFF
v_call: TRBV28; j_call: TRBJ2-5; cdr3_aa: CASSWARSVAGETQYF
v_call: TRBV27; j_call: TRBJ2-1; cdr3_aa: CASSAVRTSGAYNEQFF
v_call: TRBV30; j_call: TRBJ2-2; cdr3_aa: CAWSTGFTGELFF
v_call: TRBV12-3/TRBV12-4; j_call: TRBJ1-1; cdr3_aa: CASQLTVNTEAFF
v_call: TRBV27; j_call: TRBJ2-2; cdr3_aa: CASSLFSVSNTGELFF
v_call: TRBV5-6; j_call: TRBJ1-2; cdr3_aa: CASSLFQGAGGYTF
v_call: TRBV28; j_call: TRBJ2-7; cdr3_aa: CASSLGGEQYF
v_call: TRBV19; j_call: TRBJ1-2; cdr3_aa: CASSLLGIDVGNYGYTF
v_call: TRBV7-9; j_call: TRBJ2-5; cdr3_aa: CASSLPWLAGVEGETQYF
v_call: TRBV5-1; j_call: TRBJ1-1; cdr3_aa: CASSSRQVNMNTEAFF
v_call: TRBV24-1; j_call: TRBJ1-6; cdr3_aa: CATSDLLGEDNSPLHF
v_call: TRBV6-2/TRBV6-3; j_call: TRBJ2-7; cdr3_aa: CASSYHRVSVNSYEQYF
v_call: TRBV9; j_call: TRBJ2-7; cdr3_aa: CASSVAGGTSDEQYF
v_call: TRBV5-4; j_call: TRBJ2-1; cdr3_aa: CASSPGTPSYNEQFF
v_call: TRBV28; j_call: TRBJ1-2; cdr3_aa: CASSLDLERRYTF
v_call: TRBV7-9; j_call: TRBJ2-7; cdr3_aa: CASSLVLGHEQYF
v_call: TRBV28; j_call: TRBJ2-7; cdr3_aa: CASLSGQAYEQYF
v_call: TRBV12-3/TRBV12-4; j_call: TRBJ1-1; cdr3_aa: CASSSDMNTEAFF
v_call: TRBV2; j_call: TRBJ1-2; cdr3_aa: CASSLRDSLHGYTF
v_call: TRBV7-9; j_call: TRBJ2-7; cdr3_aa: CASRGRTGASYEQYF
v_call: TRBV5-1; j_call: TRBJ2-2; cdr3_aa: CASSLLAGATGELFF
v_call: TRBV18; j_call: TRBJ1-1; cdr3_aa: CASSPQPRTGMNTEAFF
v_call: TRBV19; j_call: TRBJ1-2; cdr3_aa: CASRRDRGQVSYGYTF
v_call: TRBV3-1/TRBV3-2; j_call: TRBJ2-1; cdr3_aa: CASSQSYRYNEQFF
v_call: TRBV7-9; j_call: TRBJ1-6; cdr3_aa: CASSLGLGNSPLHF
v_call: TRBV28; j_call: TRBJ1-1; cdr3_aa: CASSSDRGQAFF
v_call: TRBV7-2; j_call: TRBJ1-2; cdr3_aa: CASSPQGQAFYGYTF
v_call: TRBV3-1/TRBV3-2; j_call: TRBJ2-1; cdr3_aa: CASSQGQISYNEQFF
v_call: TRBV5-1; j_call: TRBJ2-1; cdr3_aa: CASTRDRGPGEQFF
v_call: TRBV29-1; j_call: TRBJ2-5; cdr3_aa: CSVASNWGGETQYF
v_call: TRBV6-5; j_call: TRBJ1-5; cdr3_aa: CASRPTGGAGQPQHF